This T cell receptor (beta chain) was obtained from a study of blood T cell repertoires in COVID-19. Participants were aged roughly 18 to 100 years from approximately 23 US areas. Participants' own reports of clinical history determined their cohort assignment. Donors in Cohort 3 counted as recovered after two negative PCRs, clearance, or symptom resolution. Sequenced by immunoSEQ multiplex PCR; TCRdb stores in-frame clones only, minus some. The sample gives under 150,000 clones, roughly 90% of which show up once; around 2.3% is in the top ten. V was trimmed by 5 bases and J by 2 bases, leaving 18 bases between them. This CDR3 has 17 amino acids. Germline V lookup: CDR1 MNHEY, CDR2 SMNVEV (reference sequence).

The sample consisted of PBMCs or T cells enriched from blood (not recorded which). The chain combines TRBV27 with TRBJ2-2, with D perhaps TRBD1 (5 bases). The TCR sequence derives from a woman aged 45 to 65 who had recovered from COVID-19. Here the CDR3 reads CASSPNRLTANTGELFF. Written as DNA, the CDR3 is TGTGCCAGCAGTCCCAACCGTTTGACAGCTAACACCGGGGAGCTGTTTTTT.